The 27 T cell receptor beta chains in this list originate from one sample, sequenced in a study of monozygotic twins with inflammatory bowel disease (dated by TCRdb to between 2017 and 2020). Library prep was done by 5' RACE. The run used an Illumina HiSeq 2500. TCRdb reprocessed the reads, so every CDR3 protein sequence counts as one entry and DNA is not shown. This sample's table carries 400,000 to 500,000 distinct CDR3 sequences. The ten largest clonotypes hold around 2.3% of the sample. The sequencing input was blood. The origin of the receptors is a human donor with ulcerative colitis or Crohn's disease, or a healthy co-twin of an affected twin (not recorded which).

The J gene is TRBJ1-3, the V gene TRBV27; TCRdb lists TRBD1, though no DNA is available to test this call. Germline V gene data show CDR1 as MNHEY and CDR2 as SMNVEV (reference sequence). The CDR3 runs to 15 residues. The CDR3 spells CASSPLTGGGNTIYF.

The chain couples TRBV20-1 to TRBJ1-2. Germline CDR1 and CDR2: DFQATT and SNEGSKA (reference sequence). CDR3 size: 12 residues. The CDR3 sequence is CSAREPFYGYTF.

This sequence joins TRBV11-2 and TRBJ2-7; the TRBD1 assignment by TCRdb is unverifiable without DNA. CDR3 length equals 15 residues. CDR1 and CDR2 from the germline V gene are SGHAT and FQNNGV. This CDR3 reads CASSLVLEQGYEQYF.

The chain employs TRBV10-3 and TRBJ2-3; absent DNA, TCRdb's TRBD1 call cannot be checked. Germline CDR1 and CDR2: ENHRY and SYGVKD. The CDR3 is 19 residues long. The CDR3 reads CAITETGEGGNPSTDTQYF.

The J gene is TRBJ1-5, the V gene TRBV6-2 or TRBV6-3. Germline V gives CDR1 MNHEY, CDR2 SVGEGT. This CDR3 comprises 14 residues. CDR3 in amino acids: CASSNGVGYQPQHF.

CDR3 residues: CATQEGTSSPLHF. The V call is TRBV10-3, the J call TRBJ1-6. CDR1 is ENHRY, CDR2 SYGVKD, per germline. The CDR3 spans 13 residues.

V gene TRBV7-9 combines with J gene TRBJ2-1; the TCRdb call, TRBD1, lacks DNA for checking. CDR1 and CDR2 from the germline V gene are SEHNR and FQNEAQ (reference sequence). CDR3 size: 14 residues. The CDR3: CASSFGGQYNEQFF.

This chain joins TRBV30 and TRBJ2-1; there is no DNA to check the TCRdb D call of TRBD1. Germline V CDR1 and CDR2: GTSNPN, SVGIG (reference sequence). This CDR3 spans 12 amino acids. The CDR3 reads CAWSGQGNEQFF. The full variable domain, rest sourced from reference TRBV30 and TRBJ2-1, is SQTIHQWPATLVQPVGSPLSLECTVEGTSNPNLYWYRQAAGRGLQLLFYSVGIGQISSEVPQNLSASRPQDRQFILSSKKLLLSDSGFYLCAWSGQGNEQFFGPGTRLTVL.

The CDR3 reads CASKKGGSGYTF. The V gene is TRBV27, the J gene TRBJ1-2; TCRdb's D call of TRBD1 is untestable without DNA. CDR3 length equals 12 residues. The germline gives CDR1 MNHEY, CDR2 SMNVEV (reference sequence).

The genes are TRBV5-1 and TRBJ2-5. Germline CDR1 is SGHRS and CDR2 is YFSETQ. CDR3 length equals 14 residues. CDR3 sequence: CASSYTQSQETQYF.

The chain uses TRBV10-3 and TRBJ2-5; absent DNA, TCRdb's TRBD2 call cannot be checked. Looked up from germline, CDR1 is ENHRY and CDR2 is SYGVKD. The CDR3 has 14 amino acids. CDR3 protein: CAIWGGEERATQYF.

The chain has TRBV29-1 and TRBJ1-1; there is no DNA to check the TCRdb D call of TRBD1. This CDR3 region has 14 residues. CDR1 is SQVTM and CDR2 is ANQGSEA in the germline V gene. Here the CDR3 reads CSVEEQGQNTEAFF.

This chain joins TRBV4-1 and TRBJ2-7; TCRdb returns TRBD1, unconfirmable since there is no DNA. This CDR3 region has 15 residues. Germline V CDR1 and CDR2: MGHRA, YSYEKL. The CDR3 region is CASSQVTGGSYEQYF.

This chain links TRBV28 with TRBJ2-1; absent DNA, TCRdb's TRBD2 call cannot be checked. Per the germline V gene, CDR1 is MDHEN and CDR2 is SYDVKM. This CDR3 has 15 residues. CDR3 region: CASSLGGLLYNEQFF.

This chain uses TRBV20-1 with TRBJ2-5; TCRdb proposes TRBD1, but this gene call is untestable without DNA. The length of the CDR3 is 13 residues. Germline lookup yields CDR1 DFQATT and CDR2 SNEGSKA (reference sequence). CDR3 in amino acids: CSALTGRSETQYF.

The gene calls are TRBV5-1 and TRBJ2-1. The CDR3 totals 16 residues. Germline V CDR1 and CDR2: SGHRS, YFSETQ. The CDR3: CASSFGPSSSYNEQFF.

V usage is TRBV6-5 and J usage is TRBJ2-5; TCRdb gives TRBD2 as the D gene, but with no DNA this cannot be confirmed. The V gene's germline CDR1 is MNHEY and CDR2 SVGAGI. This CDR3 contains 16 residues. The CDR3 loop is CASSSDYLGVRETQYF.

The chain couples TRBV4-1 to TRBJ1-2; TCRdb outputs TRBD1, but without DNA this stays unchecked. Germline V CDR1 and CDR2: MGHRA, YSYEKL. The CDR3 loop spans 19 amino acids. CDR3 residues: CASSQPGGQGGLLGYGYTF.

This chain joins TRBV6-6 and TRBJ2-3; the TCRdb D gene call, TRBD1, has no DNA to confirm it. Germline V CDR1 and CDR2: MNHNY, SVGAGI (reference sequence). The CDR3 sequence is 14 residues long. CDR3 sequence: CATSARERRDTQYF.

The CDR3 spells CASSHFPLSGYEQYF. This rearrangement joins TRBV4-1 to TRBJ2-7; lacking DNA, the TRBD2 call made by TCRdb goes unchecked. In germline, CDR1 is MGHRA, CDR2 YSYEKL. CDR3 length: 15 amino acids.

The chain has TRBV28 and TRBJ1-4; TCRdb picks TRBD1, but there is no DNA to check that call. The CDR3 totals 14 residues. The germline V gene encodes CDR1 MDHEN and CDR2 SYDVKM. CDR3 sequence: CASRTTGPNEKLFF.

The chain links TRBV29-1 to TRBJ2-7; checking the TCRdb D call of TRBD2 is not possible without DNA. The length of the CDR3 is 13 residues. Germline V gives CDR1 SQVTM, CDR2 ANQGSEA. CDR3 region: CSVGGTLLYEQYF.

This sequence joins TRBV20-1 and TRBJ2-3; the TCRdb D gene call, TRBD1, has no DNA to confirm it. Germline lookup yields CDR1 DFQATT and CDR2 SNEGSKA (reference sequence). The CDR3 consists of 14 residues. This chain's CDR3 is CSAPWAPTTDTQYF.

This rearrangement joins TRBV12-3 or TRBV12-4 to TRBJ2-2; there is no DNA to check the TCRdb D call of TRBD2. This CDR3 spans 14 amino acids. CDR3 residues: CASSSLAGTGELFF.

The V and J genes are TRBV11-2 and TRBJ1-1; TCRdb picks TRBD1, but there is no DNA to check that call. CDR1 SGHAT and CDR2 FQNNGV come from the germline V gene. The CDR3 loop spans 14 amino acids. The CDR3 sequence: CASSLGGRTGGAFF.

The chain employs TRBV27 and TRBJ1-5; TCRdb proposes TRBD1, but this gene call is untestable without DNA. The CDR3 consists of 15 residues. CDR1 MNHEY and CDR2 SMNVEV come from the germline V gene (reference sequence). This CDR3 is CASSLSQGRNQPQHF.

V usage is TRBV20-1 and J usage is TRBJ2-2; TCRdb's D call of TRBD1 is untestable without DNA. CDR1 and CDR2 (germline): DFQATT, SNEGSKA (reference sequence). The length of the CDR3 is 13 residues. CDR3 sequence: CSVGQLNTGELFF.